The clone carrying this T cell receptor (beta chain) was seen only a few times. Antigen unknown. Sequencing libraries made from TCR beta cDNA carried unique molecular identifiers. Yield was roughly 0.5 million cDNA molecules from about 1 to 10 million T cells. TCRdb itself ran the PCR reads through MiXCR, one entry per CDR3 protein. The sample includes hundreds of thousands of distinct CDR3 sequences, 25% to 30% seen only once; the top ten take roughly 0.53%. The CDR3 is 16 residues long. Trimming shortened V by 0 bases and J by 0 bases, and 8 bases separated the two germline ends. Germline values: CDR1 LNHNV, CDR2 YYDKDF (reference sequence). The sample belongs to a study of post-analysis software for immune sequencing data. On the study more broadly: Progressive-relapsing, secondary progressive and relapsing-remitting multiple sclerosis were among the disease courses included. Study-wide points: Several TRBV segments occurring more often in patients than controls included TRBV5-6, TRBV5-1 and TRBV20-1.

The sample consisted of blood. The sequence derives from a girl between 5 and 17 years old with multiple sclerosis. The gene calls are TRBV15 and TRBJ2-2, with D unclear. CDR3 sequence reads: CATSRERLPNTGELFF. The CDR3 region has the DNA TGTGCCACCAGCAGAGAACGGCTACCGAACACCGGGGAGCTGTTTTTT.